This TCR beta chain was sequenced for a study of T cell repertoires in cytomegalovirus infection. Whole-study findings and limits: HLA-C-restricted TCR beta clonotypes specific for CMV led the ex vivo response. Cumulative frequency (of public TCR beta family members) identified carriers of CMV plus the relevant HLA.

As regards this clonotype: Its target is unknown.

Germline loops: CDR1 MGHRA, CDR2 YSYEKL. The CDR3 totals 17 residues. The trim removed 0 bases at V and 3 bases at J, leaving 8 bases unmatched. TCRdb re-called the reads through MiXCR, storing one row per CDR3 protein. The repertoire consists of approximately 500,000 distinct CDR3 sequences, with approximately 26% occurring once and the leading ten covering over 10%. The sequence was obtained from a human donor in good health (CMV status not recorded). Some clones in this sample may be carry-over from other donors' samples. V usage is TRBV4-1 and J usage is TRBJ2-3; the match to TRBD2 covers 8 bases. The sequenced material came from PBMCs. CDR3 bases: TGCGCCAGCAGCCAAGATTTGGGACTAGGTTCAACAGATACGCAGTATTTT. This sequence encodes CASSQDLGLGSTDTQYF.